This T cell receptor beta chain emerged from a study of PD-1 blockade in classical Hodgkin lymphoma. With respect to this clone: The antigen is not known.

Time point of the sample: cycle 4 day 1 (C4D1), after more than five weeks of nivolumab. In every patient, relapse followed autologous stem cell transplantation, while exposure to brentuximab vedotin differed. General study results and limits: Repertoires differed for reasons still undefined, possibly disease activity or prior therapy. The study found that TCR diversity rose significantly by C4D1 in CD4+ but not CD8+ cells. Patients who responded completely had about the same baseline diversity as newly diagnosed patients.

This table comes from immunoSEQ multiplex PCR, and its TCRdb copy is limited to in-frame clones, with some not included. This sample has about 8,500 clones, with around 88% found just once. This CDR3 contains 13 residues. Per germline, CDR1 SGHNT and CDR2 YYREEE (reference sequence). Trimming removed 3 bases from V and 2 bases from J, with 9 bases in between. This clonotype was sampled from a human donor with classical Hodgkin lymphoma. The J gene is TRBJ2-7, the V gene TRBV5-4; perhaps TRBD1 as D (5 bases). Sequences were derived from peripheral blood mononuclear cells (PBMCs), sampled before the fourth cycle of nivolumab. The CDR3 DNA reads as TGTGCCAGCAGCTCAGACAGAACCTACGAGCAGTACTTC. Its protein is CASSSDRTYEQYF.